This is a list of T cell receptor beta chains from one sample in a study of T cells in Graves' hyperthyroidism and ophthalmopathy. TCRdb independently ran MiXCR on the multiplex PCR reads; one entry per CDR3 protein. The table shows hundreds of thousands of distinct CDR3 sequences, with approximately 14% occurring only once. Sample: blood. These receptors were taken from a young woman with Graves' hyperthyroidism. Each CDR3 is given with its conserved first and last residue. D genes are given only for firm matches. Clone size appears in some rows only: once, few, many, or a class for an expanded clone.

TRBV7-2	TRBJ2-7	many	TRBD1	TGTGCCAGCAGCTTAGGGCAGGGGGTGAACTACGAGCAGTACTTC	CASSLGQGVNYEQYF
TRBV12-3/TRBV12-4	TRBJ2-2	.	TRBD2	TGTGCCAGCAGTTCAGTAGCGGGGGGGCTCGAGCTGTTTTTT	CASSSVAGGLELFF
TRBV15	TRBJ2-7	.	.	TGTGCCACCAGCAGAGATGGAGGGGCCGAGCAGTACTTC	CATSRDGGAEQYF
TRBV4-1	TRBJ2-1	.	.	TGCGCCAGCAGCCAAGATGGGCTAGGAGCTAAGGAGCAGTTCTTC	CASSQDGLGAKEQFF
TRBV20-1	TRBJ2-3	many	TRBD2	TGCAGTACCTTAGCGGGAGGAAGAACAGATACGCAGTATTTT	CSTLAGGRTDTQYF
TRBV12-3/TRBV12-4	TRBJ2-1	.	.	TGTGCCAGCAGTGTTTCCCTCGGGCAGTTCTTC	CASSVSLGQFF
TRBV5-1	TRBJ2-3	many	.	TGCGCCAGCAGCTTGGAGGGGTTAGCAGATACGCAGTATTTT	CASSLEGLADTQYF
TRBV20-1	TRBJ1-2	many	.	TGCAGTGTCGACAAGGACGTCCGAAACTATGGCTACACCTTC	CSVDKDVRNYGYTF
TRBV7-6	TRBJ2-1	many	TRBD2	TGTGCCAGCAGGGAAAGACTAGCGGGACTCGAAGGGGATGAGCAGTTCTTC	CASRERLAGLEGDEQFF
TRBV18	TRBJ2-1	many	.	TGTGCCAGCTCACCACCCTACCGCTCCTACAATGAGCAGTTCTTC	CASSPPYRSYNEQFF
TRBV5-1	TRBJ2-7	.	.	TGCACCAGCAGTGGGGGGGGCGGATACTACGAGCAGTACTTC	CTSSGGGGYYEQYF
TRBV5-1	TRBJ2-1	many	TRBD2	TGCGCCAGCAGCTTGACGGGAGGGCCTACCAATGAGCAGTTCTTC	CASSLTGGPTNEQFF
TRBV7-2	TRBJ1-4	.	.	TGTGCCAGCAGCCCACAGGGTGCGAGAGGTGAAAAACTGTTTTTT	CASSPQGARGEKLFF
TRBV6-1	TRBJ1-2	many	.	TGTGCCAGCAGTGAAGGGTCAGGGATAACCACTACTAACTATGGCTACACCTTC	CASSEGSGITTTNYGYTF